Listed below are T cell receptor beta chains from one sample, sequenced in a study of post-analysis software for immune sequencing data. TCRdb re-derived calls from the PCR reads in MiXCR, one entry per CDR3 protein. The data contain some 890,000 distinct CDR3 sequences, roughly 50% of them singletons. The sample consisted of blood. These receptors were obtained from a girl between 5 and 17 years old with multiple sclerosis. CDR3s include the opening cysteine and the closing phenylalanine or tryptophan. A D gene is named only where the DNA matches it firmly. Part of the rows lack a size; the others show once, few, many or a class for expanded clones.

v_call	j_call	cdr3_length	clone_size	d_call	cdr3_nt	cdr3_aa
TRBV6-2/TRBV6-3	TRBJ1-2	15	-	TRBD1	TGTGCCAGCAGTTACTTTGAGGGGACAGGCTATGGCTACACCTTC	CASSYFEGTGYGYTF
TRBV12-3/TRBV12-4	TRBJ2-7	14	-	TRBD1	TGTGCCAGCAGGGAGACAGGGGGCTCCTACGAGCAGTACTTC	CASRETGGSYEQYF
TRBV7-9	TRBJ2-1	14	-	TRBD1	TGTGCCAGCAGGTCTTCCAGGGGGCTAGGGGAGCAGTTCTTC	CASRSSRGLGEQFF
TRBV7-6	TRBJ2-3	16	few	TRBD2	TGTGCCAGCAGCTTAGAGGGAGGGCCGACCCATCATACGCAGTATTTT	CASSLEGGPTHHTQYF
TRBV29-1	TRBJ2-3	17	few	TRBD1	TGCAGCGTTCACCTCTCCGCAGGGGGAAGGGGCACAGATACGCAGTATTTT	CSVHLSAGGRGTDTQYF
TRBV25-1	TRBJ2-7	14	-	-	TGTGCCAGCAGTCCCCGGGAGACATCCTACGAGCAGTACTTC	CASSPRETSYEQYF
TRBV5-1	TRBJ1-4	16	-	-	TGCGCCAGCAGCTTAACCACAGGGTTGTTCGGTGAAAAACTGTTTTTT	CASSLTTGLFGEKLFF
TRBV25-1	TRBJ2-7	12	few	-	TGTGCCAGCAGACAGTCTACCTACGAGCAGTACTTC	CASRQSTYEQYF
TRBV3-1	TRBJ2-7	17	-	TRBD2	TGTGCCAGCAGCCCCCGGGGACTAGCGGGAGAAAAGTACGAGCAGTACTTC	CASSPRGLAGEKYEQYF
TRBV29-1	TRBJ2-5	11	few	-	TGCAGCGCCACGGCCCCCAGGGCCCAGTACTTC	CSATAPRAQYF